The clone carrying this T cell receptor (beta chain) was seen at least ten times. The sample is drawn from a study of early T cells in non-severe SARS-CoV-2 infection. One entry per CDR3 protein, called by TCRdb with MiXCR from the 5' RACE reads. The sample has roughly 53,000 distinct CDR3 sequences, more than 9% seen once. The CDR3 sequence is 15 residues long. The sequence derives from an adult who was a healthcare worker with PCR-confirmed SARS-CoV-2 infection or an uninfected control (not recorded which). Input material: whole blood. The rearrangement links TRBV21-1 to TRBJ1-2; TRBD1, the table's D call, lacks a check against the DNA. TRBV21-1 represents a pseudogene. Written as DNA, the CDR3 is TGTGCCAGCAGCAACGGACAGGGGAACCCCTATGGCTACACCTTC. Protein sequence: CASSNGQGNPYGYTF.